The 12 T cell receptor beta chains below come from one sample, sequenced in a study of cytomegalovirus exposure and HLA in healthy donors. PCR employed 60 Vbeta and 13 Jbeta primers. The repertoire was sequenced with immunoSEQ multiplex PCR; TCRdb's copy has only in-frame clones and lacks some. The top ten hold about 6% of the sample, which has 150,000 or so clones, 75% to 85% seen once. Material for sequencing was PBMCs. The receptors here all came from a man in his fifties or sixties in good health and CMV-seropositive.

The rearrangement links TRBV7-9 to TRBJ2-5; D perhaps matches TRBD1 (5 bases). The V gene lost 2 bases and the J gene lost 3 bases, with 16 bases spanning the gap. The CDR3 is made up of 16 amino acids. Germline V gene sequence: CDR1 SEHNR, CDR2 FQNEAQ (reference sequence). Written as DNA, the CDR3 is TGTGCCAGCAGCTTATGGAGAATGGTCAGGGAAGAGACCCAGTACTTC. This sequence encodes CASSLWRMVREETQYF.

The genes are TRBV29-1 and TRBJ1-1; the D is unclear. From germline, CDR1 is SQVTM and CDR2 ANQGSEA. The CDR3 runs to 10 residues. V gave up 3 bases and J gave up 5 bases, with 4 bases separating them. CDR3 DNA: TGCAGCGTTGACAGGACTGAAGCTTTCTTT. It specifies CSVDRTEAFF.

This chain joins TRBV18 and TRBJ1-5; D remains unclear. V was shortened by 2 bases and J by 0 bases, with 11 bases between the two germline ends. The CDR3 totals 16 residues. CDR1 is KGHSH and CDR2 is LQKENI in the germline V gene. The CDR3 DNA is TGTGCCAGCTCACCAGGGAGCTCTTATAGCAATCAGCCCCAGCATTTT. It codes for CASSPGSSYSNQPQHF.

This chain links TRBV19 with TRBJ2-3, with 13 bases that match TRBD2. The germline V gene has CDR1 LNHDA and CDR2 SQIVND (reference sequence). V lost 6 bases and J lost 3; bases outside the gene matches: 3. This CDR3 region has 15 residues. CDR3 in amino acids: CASRPTSGRTDTQYF. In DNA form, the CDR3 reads TGTGCCAGTAGGCCGACTAGCGGGAGGACAGATACGCAGTATTTT.

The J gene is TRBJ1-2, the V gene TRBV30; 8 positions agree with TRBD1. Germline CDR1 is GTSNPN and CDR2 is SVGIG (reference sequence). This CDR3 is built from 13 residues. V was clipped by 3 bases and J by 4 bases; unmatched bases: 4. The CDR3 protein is CAWRDRAAYGYTF. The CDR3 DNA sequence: TGTGCCTGGAGGGACAGGGCCGCCTATGGCTACACCTTC.

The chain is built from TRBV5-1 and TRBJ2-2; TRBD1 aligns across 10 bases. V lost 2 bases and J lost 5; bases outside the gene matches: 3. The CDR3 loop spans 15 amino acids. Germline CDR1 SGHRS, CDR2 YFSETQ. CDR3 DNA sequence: TGCGCCAGCAGCTTCGGACAGGGGGTGACCGGGGAGCTGTTTTTT. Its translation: CASSFGQGVTGELFF.

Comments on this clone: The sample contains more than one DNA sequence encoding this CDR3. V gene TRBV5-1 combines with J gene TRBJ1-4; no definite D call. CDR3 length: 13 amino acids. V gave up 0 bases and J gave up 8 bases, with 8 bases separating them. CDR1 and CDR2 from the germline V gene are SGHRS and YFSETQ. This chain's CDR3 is CASSLAGGEKLFF. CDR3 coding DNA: TGCGCCAGCAGCTTGGCCGGCGGGGAAAAACTGTTTTTT.

The CDR3 DNA follows: TGCGCCAGCAGCCCTAGCGTCAGCACAGATACGCAGTATTTT. Translation gives CASSPSVSTDTQYF. V and J are TRBV5-1 and TRBJ2-3; maybe TRBD2 (6 bases). The CDR3 runs 14 residues. Germline-derived CDR1 and CDR2 are SGHRS and YFSETQ. V shed 4 bases and J shed 0 bases, with 9 bases lying between them.

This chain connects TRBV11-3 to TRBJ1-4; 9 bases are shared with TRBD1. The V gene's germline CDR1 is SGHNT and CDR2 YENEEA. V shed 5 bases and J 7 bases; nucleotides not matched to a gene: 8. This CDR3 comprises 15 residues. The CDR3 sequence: CASSSRTGAVEKLFF. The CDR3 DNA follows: TGTGCCAGCAGCAGCCGGACAGGGGCGGTTGAAAAACTGTTTTTT.

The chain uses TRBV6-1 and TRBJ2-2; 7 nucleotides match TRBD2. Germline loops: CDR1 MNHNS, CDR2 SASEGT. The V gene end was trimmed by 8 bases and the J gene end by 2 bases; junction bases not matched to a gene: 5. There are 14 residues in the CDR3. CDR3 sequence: CASGGLENTGELFF. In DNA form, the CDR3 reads TGTGCCAGCGGTGGACTAGAAAACACCGGGGAGCTGTTTTTT.

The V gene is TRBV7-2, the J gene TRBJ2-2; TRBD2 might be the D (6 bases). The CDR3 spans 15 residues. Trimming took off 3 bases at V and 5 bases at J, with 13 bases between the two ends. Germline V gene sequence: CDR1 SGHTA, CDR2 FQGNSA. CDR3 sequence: CASSLGGGHTGELFF. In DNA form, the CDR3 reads TGTGCCAGCAGCTTGGGAGGTGGTCATACCGGGGAGCTGTTTTTT.

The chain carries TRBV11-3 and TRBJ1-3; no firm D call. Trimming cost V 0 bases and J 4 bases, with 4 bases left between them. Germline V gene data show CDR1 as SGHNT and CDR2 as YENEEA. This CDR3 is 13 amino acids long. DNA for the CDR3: TGTGCCAGCAGCTTAGAACTGGGAAACACCATATATTTT. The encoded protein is CASSLELGNTIYF.